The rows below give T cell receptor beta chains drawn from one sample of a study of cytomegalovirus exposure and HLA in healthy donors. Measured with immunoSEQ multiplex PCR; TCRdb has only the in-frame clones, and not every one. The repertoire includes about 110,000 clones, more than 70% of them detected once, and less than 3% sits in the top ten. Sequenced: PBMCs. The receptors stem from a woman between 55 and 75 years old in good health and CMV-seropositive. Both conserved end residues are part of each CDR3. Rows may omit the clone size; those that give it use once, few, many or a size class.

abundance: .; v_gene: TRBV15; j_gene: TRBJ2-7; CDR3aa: CATSRGSGSHEQYF
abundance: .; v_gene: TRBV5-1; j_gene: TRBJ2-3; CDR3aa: CASSVLTSLPDTQYF
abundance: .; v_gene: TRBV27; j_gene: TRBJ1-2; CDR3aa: CASSQTGLYYGYTF
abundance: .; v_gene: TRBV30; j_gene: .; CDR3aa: CAWSVPLTGVNEQYF
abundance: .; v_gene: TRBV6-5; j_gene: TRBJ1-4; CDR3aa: CASSYKGAGEKLFF
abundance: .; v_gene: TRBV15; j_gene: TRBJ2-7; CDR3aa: CATSRDGLAAEQYF
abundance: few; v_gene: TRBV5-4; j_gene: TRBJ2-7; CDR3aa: CASSGRDRGREQYF
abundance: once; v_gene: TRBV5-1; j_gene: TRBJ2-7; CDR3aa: CASSVTGSYEQYF
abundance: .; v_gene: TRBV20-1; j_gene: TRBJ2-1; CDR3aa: CSTYVGLEQFF
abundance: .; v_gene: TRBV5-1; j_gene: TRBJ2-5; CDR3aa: CASSLSPGEETQYF
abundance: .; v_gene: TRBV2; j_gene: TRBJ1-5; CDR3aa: CASSSTGGQHF
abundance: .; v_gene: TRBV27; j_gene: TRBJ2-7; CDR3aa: CASSFHTLGTSAYEQYF
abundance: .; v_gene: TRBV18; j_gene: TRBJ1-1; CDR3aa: CASSPSRDPEAFF
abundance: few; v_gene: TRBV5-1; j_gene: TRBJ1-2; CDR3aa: CASSLEGQYYGYTF
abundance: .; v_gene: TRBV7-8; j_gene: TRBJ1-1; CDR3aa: CASSTTVNTEAFF
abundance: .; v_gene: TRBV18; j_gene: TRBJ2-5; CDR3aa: CASSPPFAGEQETQYF
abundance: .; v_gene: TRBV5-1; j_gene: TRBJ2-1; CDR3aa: CASSLDRGGRNEQFF
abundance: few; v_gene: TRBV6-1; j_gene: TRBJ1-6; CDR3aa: CASSEVGGPGSPLHF
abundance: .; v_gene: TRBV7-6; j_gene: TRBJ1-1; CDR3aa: CASSPRSGTEAFF
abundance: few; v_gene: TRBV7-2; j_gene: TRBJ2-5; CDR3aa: CASSSGLAGNTETQYF
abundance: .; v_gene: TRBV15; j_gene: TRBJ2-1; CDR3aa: CATSRNSGDEQFF
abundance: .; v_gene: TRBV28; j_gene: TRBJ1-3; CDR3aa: CASTSPAGSGNTIYF
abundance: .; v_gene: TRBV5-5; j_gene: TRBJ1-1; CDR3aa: CASSKEPGQIPTEAFF
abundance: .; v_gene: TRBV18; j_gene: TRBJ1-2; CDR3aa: CASSPPTGGGYGYTF
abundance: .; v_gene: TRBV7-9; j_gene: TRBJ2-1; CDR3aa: CASSSRQGAFYNEQFF
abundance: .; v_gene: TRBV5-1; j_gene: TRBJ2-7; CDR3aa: CASSLGGRTSGTEQYF
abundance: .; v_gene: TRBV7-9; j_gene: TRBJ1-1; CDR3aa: CASSLGGSSEAFF
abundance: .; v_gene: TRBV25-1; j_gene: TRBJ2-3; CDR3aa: CASSEWTLSSTDTQYF
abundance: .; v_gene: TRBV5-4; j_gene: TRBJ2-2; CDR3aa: CASSKTSGSRELFF
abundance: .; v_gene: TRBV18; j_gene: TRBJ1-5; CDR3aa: CASSLTGGNSNQPQHF
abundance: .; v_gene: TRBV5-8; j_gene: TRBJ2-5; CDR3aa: CASSLLRQGAETQYF
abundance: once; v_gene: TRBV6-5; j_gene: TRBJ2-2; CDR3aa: CASSDRGGTGELFF
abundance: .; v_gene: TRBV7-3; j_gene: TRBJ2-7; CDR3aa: CASSLWTGPAFEQYF
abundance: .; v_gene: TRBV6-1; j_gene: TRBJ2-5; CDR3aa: CASSDPGLAGVETQYF
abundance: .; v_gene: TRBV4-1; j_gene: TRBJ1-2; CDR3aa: CASSRPPPGQGSYGYTF
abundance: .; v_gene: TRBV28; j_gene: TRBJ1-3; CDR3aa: CASSLNLGTSSGNTIYF
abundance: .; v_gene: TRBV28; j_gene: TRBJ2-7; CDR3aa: CASSTRDSPAYEQYF
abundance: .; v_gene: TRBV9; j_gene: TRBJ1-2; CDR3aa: CASSVGALPNYGYTF
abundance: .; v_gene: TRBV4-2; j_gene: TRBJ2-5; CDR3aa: CASSQGPTSGQETQYF
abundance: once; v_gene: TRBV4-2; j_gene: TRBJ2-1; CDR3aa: CASSQDGLANNEQFF
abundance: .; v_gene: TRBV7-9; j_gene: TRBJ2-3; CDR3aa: CASSFTAGGTDTQYF
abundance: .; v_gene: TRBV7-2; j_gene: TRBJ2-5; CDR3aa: CASSLARETQYF
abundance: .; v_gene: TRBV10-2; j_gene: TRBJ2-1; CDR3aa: CASRSGQGSSYNEQFF
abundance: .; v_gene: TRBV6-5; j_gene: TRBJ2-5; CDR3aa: CASTSAGGVQETQYF
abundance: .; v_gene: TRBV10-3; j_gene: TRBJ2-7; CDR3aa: CAISDFEGYEQYF
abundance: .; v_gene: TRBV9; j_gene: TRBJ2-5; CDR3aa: CASSVVGTGGETQYF
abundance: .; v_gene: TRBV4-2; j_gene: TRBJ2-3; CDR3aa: CASSQALGATDTQYF
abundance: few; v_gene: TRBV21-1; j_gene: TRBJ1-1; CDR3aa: CASSPLAGGTEAFF
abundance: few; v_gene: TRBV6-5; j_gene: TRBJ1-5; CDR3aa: CASRGTGGQPQHF
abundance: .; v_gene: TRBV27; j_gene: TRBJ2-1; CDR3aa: CASSLSGGTLINEQFF
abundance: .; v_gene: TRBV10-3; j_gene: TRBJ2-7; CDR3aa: CAIKGQTYEQYF
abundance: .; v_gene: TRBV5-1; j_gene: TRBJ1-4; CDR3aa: CASSLFTVGLENEKLFF
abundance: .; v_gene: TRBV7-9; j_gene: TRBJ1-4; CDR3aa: CASSSITTNEKLFF
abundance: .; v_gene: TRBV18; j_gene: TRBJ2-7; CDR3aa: CASSQESSYEQYF
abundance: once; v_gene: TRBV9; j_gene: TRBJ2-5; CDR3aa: CASSARGRLDKETQYF
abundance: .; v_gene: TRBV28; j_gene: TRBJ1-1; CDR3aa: CASSLVSEAFF
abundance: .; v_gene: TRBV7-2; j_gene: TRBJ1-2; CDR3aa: CASSPWRETNYGYTF
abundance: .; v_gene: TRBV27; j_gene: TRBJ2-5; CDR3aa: CAAKRSGQETQYF